This T cell receptor beta chain was observed in a study of OX40 agonist ivuxolimab in advanced cancers. Turning to the study itself: Ivuxolimab, an agonist antibody against OX40 (CD134), was given to patients. Study findings and constraints: Relative to CD4+, CD8+ T cells held more expanded clones on average. Clonal expansion was among the lowest in partial responders at 0.1-3.0 mg/kg, especially CD8+.

Libraries were prepared by immunoSEQ multiplex PCR; TCRdb keeps only in-frame clonotypes and omits some of them. The sample consists of 12,000 or so clones, roughly 81% of them appearing once. V was pared by 4 bases and J by 7 bases, with 14 bases between. The CDR3 spans 13 residues. Germline V gene sequence: CDR1 SGDLS, CDR2 YYNGEE. Blood got drawn at baseline, again on cycle 4 day 1, and then on cycle 7 day 1. Turning to this clone: Its specificity is not known.

The source material was CD4+ or CD8+ T cells sorted from blood, sampled in a trial of the OX40 agonist ivuxolimab. The TCR sequence derives from an adult with an advanced solid tumor such as melanoma, head and neck, liver or kidney cancer. The chain is built from TRBV9 and TRBJ2-5; D is unresolved. The CDR3 reads CASSPGSRGTQYF. CDR3 in DNA: TGTGCCAGCAGCCCCGGGTCGCGAGGGACCCAGTACTTC.